Sequencing of this T cell receptor (beta chain) was carried out in a study of identical twins. Findings and caveats of the study: Cross-sectional statistical analysis, not tracking of the same donors, underpinned the conclusions.

It was template switching that added a universal primer site, and there were unique molecular identifiers on the cDNA. One entry per CDR3 protein, called by TCRdb with MiXCR from the 5' RACE reads. The data contain 500,000 to 650,000 distinct CDR3 sequences, just over 7% of them seen just once; the ten biggest clones take up roughly 1.5%. Regarding this clonotype: The target antigen is unknown.

Healthy Caucasian donors formed the entire cohort. V lost 0 bases, J lost 0 bases, and 1 base stayed unmatched. Germline V CDR1 and CDR2: MNHEY, SVGAGI. The CDR3 has 17 residues. In addition, the sample was reused for a study of yellow fever vaccine responses in identical twins.

The sequenced material came from PBMCs. The J gene is TRBJ2-2, the V gene TRBV6-5; 10 nucleotides agree with TRBD2. The TCR comes from a woman aged 18-29 years in good health. The CDR3 bases are TGTGCCAGCAGTTACTCAAGCGGGGGGGCGAACACCGGGGAGCTGTTTTTT. The encoded protein is CASSYSSGGANTGELFF.